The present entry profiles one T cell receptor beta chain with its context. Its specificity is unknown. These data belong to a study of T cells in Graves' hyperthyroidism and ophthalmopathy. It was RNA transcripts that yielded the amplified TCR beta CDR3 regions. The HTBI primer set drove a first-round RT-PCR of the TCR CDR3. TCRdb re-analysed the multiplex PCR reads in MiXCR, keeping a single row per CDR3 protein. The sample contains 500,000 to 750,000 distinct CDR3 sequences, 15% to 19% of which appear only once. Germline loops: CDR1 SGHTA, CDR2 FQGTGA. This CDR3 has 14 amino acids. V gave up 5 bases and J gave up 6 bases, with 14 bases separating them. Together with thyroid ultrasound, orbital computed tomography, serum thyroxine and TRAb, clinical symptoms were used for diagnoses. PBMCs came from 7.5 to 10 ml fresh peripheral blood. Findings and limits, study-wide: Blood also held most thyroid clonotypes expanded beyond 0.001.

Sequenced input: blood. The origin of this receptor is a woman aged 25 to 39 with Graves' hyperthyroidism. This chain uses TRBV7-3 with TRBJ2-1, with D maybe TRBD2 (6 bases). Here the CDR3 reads CASSQIGGVNEQFF. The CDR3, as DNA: TGTGCCAGCAGCCAGATTGGCGGGGTCAATGAGCAGTTCTTC.